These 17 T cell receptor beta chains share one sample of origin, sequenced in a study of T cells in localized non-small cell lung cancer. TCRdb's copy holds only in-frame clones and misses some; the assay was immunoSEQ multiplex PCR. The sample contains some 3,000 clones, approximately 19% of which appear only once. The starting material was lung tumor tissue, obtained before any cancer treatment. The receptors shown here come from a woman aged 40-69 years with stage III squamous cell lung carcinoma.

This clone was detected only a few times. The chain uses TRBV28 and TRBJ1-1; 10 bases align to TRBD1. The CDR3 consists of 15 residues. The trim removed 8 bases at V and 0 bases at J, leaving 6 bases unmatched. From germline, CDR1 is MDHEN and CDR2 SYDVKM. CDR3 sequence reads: CASSAGTGVNTEAFF. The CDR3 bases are TGTGCCAGCTCCGCCGGGACAGGGGTGAACACTGAAGCTTTCTTT.

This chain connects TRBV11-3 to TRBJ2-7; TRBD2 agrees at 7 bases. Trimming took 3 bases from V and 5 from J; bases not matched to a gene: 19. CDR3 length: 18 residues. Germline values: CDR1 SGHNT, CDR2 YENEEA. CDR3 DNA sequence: TGTGCCAGCAGCTTTACATGGAGGCCCGCGGGAGAGAAGCACGAGCAGTACTTC. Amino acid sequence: CASSFTWRPAGEKHEQYF.

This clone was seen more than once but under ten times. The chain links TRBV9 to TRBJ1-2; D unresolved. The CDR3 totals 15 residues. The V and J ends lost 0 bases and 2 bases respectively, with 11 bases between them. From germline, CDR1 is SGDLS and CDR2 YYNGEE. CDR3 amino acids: CASSVGSEANYGYTF. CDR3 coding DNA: TGTGCCAGCAGCGTAGGTTCGGAGGCCAACTATGGCTACACCTTC.

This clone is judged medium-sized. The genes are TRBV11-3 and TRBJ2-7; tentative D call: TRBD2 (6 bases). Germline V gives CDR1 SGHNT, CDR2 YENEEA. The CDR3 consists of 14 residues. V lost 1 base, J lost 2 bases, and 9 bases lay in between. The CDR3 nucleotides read TGTGCCAGCAGCTTAGTGGGGAGGACCTACGAGCAGTACTTC. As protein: CASSLVGRTYEQYF.

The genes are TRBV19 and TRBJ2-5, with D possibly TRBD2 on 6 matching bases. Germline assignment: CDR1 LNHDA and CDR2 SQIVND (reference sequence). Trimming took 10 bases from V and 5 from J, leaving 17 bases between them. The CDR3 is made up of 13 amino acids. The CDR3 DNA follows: TGTGCCACACGGACCCCCGCGGGGGAGACCCAGTACTTC. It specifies CATRTPAGETQYF.

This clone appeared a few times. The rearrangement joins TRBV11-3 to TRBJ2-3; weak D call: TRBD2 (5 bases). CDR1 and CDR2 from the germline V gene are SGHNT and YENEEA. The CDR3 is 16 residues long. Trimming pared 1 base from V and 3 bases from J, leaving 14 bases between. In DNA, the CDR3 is TGTGCCAGCAGCTTAGTTCACGGAGGATGGACAGATACGCAGTATTTT. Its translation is CASSLVHGGWTDTQYF.

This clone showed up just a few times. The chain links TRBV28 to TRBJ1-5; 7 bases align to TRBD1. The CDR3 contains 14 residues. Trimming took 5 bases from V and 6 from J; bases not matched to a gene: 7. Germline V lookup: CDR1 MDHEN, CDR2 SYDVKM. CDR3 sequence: CASSTRQGIQPQHF. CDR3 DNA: TGTGCCAGCAGTACGCGACAGGGTATTCAGCCCCAGCATTTT.

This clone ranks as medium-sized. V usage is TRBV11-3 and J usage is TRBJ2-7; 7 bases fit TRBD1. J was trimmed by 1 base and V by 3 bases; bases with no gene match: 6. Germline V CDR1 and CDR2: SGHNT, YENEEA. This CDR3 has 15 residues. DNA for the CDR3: TGTGCCAGCAGCTTCCAGTTGGGACAGTCCTACGAGCAGTACTTC. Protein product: CASSFQLGQSYEQYF.

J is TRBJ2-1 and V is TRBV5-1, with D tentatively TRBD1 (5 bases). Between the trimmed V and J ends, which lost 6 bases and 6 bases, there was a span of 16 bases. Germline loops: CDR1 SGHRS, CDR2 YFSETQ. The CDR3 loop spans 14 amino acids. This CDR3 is CASNDSEGVNEQFF. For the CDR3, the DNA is TGCGCCAGCAATGACAGCGAAGGGGTCAATGAGCAGTTCTTC. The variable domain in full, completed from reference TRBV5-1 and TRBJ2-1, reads KAGVTQTPRYLIKTRGQQVTLSCSPISGHRSVSWYQQTPGQGLQFLFEYFSETQRNKGNFPGRFSGRQFSNSRSEMNVSTLELGDSALYLCASNDSEGVNEQFFGPGTRLTVL.

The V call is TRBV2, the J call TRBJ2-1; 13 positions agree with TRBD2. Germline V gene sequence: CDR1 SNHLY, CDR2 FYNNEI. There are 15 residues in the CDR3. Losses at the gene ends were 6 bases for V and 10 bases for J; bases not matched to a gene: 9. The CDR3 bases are TGTGCCAGCAGCCTAGGACTAGCGGGAGTTCAGGAGCAGTTCTTC. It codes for CASSLGLAGVQEQFF.

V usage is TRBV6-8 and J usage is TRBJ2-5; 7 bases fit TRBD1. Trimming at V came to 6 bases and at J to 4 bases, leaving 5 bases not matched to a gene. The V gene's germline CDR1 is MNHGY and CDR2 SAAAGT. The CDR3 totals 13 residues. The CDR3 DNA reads TGTGCCAGCAGCTCGACAGGGTTAGAGACCCAGTACTTC. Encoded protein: CASSSTGLETQYF.

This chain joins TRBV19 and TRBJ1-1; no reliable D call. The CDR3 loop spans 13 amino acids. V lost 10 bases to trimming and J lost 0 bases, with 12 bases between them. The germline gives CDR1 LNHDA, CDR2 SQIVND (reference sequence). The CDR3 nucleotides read TGTGCCACCCAGAATACAGTGAACACTGAAGCTTTCTTT. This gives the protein CATQNTVNTEAFF.

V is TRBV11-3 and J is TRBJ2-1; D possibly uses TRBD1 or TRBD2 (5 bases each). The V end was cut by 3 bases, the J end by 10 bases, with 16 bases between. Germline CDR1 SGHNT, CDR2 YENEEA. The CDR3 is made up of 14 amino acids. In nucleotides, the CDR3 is TGTGCCAGCAGCTTTTCCGGGGCCACCGGGGAGCAGTTCTTC. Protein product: CASSFSGATGEQFF.

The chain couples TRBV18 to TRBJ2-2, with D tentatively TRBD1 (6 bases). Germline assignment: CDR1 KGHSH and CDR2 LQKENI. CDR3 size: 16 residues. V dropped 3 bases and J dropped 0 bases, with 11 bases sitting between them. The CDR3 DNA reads TGTGCCAGCTCACCCTTTACAGGGCCGAACACCGGGGAGCTGTTTTTT. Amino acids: CASSPFTGPNTGELFF. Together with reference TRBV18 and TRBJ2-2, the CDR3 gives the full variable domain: NAGVMQNPRHLVRRRGQEARLRCSPMKGHSHVYWYRQLPEEGLKFMVYLQKENIIDESGMPKERFSAEFPKEGPSILRIQQVVRGDSAAYFCASSPFTGPNTGELFFGEGSRLTVL.

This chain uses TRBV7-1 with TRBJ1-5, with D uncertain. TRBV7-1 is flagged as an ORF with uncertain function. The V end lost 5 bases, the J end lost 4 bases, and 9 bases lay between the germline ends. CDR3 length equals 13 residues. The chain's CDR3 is CASSPNTNQPQHF. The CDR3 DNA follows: TGTGCCAGCAGCCCGAACACAAATCAGCCCCAGCATTTT.

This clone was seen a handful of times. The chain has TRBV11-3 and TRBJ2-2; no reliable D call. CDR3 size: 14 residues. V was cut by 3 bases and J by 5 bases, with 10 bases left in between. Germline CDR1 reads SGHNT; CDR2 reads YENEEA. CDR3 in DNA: TGTGCCAGCAGCTTGGGCGACCCGACCGGGGAGCTGTTTTTT. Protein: CASSLGDPTGELFF.

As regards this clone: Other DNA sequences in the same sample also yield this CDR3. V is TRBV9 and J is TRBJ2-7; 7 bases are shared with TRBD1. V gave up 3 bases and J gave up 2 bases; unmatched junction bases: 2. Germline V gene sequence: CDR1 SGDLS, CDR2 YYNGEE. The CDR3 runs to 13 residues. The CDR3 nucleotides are TGTGCCAGCAGCGCCCAGGGGGCCTACGAGCAGTACTTC. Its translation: CASSAQGAYEQYF.